A selection of T cell receptor beta chains follows, all from one sample in a study of human T cells and chemical hapten exposure. TCRdb re-derived calls from the RACE reads in MiXCR, one entry per CDR3 protein. Seen here are around 75,000 distinct CDR3 sequences, 10% to 13% observed once, and the top ten hold approximately 7%. This specimen consisted of whole blood, obtained in connection with sensitization to the hapten diphenylcyclopropenone (DPC). The source of these receptors is a woman aged 45-65 years with alopecia areata. Some clones in this sample may be carry-over from other donors' samples. Each CDR3 is given with its conserved first and last residue. Fields, in order: V gene, clone size, D gene, J gene, CDR3 protein, CDR3 DNA. D genes are given only for firm matches. A row's size may be missing; if present it is once, few, many or a size class.

V gene: TRBV29-1
clone size: many
D gene: -
J gene: TRBJ1-1
CDR3 protein: CSVDLFGNTEAFF
CDR3 DNA: TGCAGCGTTGACTTGTTCGGGAACACTGAAGCTTTCTTT

V gene: TRBV12-5
clone size: many
D gene: -
J gene: TRBJ1-5
CDR3 protein: CASGLVRGNQPQHF
CDR3 DNA: TGTGCTAGTGGTTTGGTGAGAGGGAATCAGCCCCAGCATTTT

V gene: TRBV28
clone size: many
D gene: -
J gene: TRBJ2-7
CDR3 protein: CASRDFSSYEQYF
CDR3 DNA: TGTGCCAGTCGGGATTTCAGCTCCTACGAGCAGTACTTC

V gene: TRBV5-6
clone size: few
D gene: TRBD1
J gene: TRBJ2-2
CDR3 protein: CASSVDRGYFGELFF
CDR3 DNA: TGTGCCAGCAGCGTAGACAGGGGATACTTCGGGGAGCTGTTTTTT

V gene: TRBV14
clone size: many
D gene: TRBD1
J gene: TRBJ1-1
CDR3 protein: CASSQANRGEAFF
CDR3 DNA: TGTGCCAGCAGCCAAGCCAACAGGGGTGAAGCTTTCTTT

V gene: TRBV20-1
clone size: -
D gene: TRBD1
J gene: TRBJ2-7
CDR3 protein: CSAKETGLQFEQYF
CDR3 DNA: TGCAGTGCTAAAGAGACAGGGTTGCAATTCGAGCAGTACTTC

V gene: TRBV18
clone size: -
D gene: -
J gene: TRBJ1-5
CDR3 protein: CASSPRGRGSNQPQHF
CDR3 DNA: TGTGCCAGCTCACCACGCGGCAGGGGAAGCAATCAGCCCCAGCATTTT

V gene: TRBV2
clone size: -
D gene: TRBD2
J gene: TRBJ2-3
CDR3 protein: CATQRESGTDTQYF
CDR3 DNA: TGTGCCACCCAGCGGGAGAGCGGTACAGATACGCAGTATTTT

V gene: TRBV23-1
clone size: many
D gene: TRBD2
J gene: TRBJ2-7
CDR3 protein: CARNTSGPYEQYF
CDR3 DNA: TGCGCCAGGAACACTAGCGGACCCTACGAGCAGTACTTC

V gene: TRBV15
clone size: many
D gene: -
J gene: TRBJ2-5
CDR3 protein: CATSRSGTQETQYF
CDR3 DNA: TGTGCCACCAGCAGATCAGGGACCCAAGAGACCCAGTACTTC

V gene: TRBV28
clone size: few
D gene: TRBD2
J gene: TRBJ2-1
CDR3 protein: CASSLSGRSNEQFF
CDR3 DNA: TGTGCCAGCAGTTTGAGCGGGAGGAGTAATGAGCAGTTCTTC

V gene: TRBV29-1
clone size: -
D gene: -
J gene: TRBJ1-1
CDR3 protein: CSVEYPGFAGAFF
CDR3 DNA: TGCAGCGTTGAATATCCGGGGTTCGCGGGAGCTTTCTTT

V gene: TRBV11-2
clone size: many
D gene: -
J gene: TRBJ2-6
CDR3 protein: CASRPLFSGANVLTF
CDR3 DNA: TGTGCCAGCAGACCACTTTTTTCTGGGGCCAACGTCCTGACTTTC

V gene: TRBV7-9
clone size: -
D gene: -
J gene: TRBJ1-1
CDR3 protein: CASSSRASGWMNTEAFF
CDR3 DNA: TGTGCCAGCAGCTCAAGGGCCTCCGGGTGGATGAACACTGAAGCTTTCTTT

V gene: TRBV2
clone size: many
D gene: -
J gene: TRBJ2-6
CDR3 protein: CASLGGAKRSGANVLTF
CDR3 DNA: TGTGCCAGCCTTGGGGGCGCAAAACGCTCTGGGGCCAACGTCCTGACTTTC

V gene: TRBV20-1
clone size: few
D gene: -
J gene: TRBJ2-7
CDR3 protein: CSARTASLYEQYF
CDR3 DNA: TGCAGTGCTAGGACAGCTTCGCTTTACGAGCAGTACTTC

V gene: TRBV6-1
clone size: many
D gene: -
J gene: TRBJ1-5
CDR3 protein: CASSRQSNQPQHF
CDR3 DNA: TGTGCCAGCAGTAGACAGTCTAATCAGCCCCAGCATTTT

V gene: TRBV12-3/TRBV12-4
clone size: many
D gene: -
J gene: TRBJ1-1
CDR3 protein: CASSSQDGRNTEAFF
CDR3 DNA: TGTGCCAGCAGTTCGCAGGACGGGAGGAACACTGAAGCTTTCTTT

V gene: TRBV20-1
clone size: -
D gene: TRBD1
J gene: TRBJ1-2
CDR3 protein: CSASPGTGTYGYTF
CDR3 DNA: TGCAGTGCTAGCCCCGGGACAGGGACCTATGGCTACACCTTC

V gene: TRBV18
clone size: many
D gene: TRBD1
J gene: TRBJ1-5
CDR3 protein: CASSPGTGRSNQPQHF
CDR3 DNA: TGTGCCAGCTCACCCGGGACAGGGAGAAGCAATCAGCCCCAGCATTTT

V gene: TRBV29-1
clone size: many
D gene: -
J gene: TRBJ1-1
CDR3 protein: CSVGTSAEAFF
CDR3 DNA: TGCAGCGTTGGGACGAGCGCTGAAGCTTTCTTT

V gene: TRBV30
clone size: many
D gene: TRBD1
J gene: TRBJ1-2
CDR3 protein: CAWNRQGHYAF
CDR3 DNA: TGTGCCTGGAATAGACAGGGCCACTACGCCTTC

V gene: TRBV29-1
clone size: many
D gene: -
J gene: TRBJ1-5
CDR3 protein: CSVSQGRGWNQPQHF
CDR3 DNA: TGCAGCGTTAGCCAGGGCCGAGGGTGGAATCAGCCCCAGCATTTT